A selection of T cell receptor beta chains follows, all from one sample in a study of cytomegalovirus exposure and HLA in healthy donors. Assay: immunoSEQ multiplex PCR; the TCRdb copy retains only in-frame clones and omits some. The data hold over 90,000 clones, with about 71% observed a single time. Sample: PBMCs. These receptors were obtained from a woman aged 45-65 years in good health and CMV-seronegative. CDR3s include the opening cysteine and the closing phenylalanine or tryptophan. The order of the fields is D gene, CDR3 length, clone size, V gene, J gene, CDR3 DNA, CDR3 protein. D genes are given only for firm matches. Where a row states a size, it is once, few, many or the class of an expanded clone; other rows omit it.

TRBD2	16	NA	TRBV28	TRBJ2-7	TGTGCCAGCACGATCCTGGGGCGGGAGGGCCCGATGCAGCAGTACTTC	CASTILGREGPMQQYF
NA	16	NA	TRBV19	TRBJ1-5	TGTGCCAGTAGTATTGGGATGGGGGGTGGAAATCAGCCCCAGCATTTT	CASSIGMGGGNQPQHF
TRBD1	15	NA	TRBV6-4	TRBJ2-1	TGTGCCAGCAGTGACCAAGGGACAGGGATGGGTGAGCAGTTCTTC	CASSDQGTGMGEQFF
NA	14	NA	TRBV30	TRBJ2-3	TGTGCCTGGATGAAGGCGCGGATCACAGATACGCAGTATTTT	CAWMKARITDTQYF
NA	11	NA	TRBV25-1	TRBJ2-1	TGTGCCAGCAGTGTTCTCGGACAAAGGTTCTTC	CASSVLGQRFF
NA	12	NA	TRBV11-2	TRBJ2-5	TGTGCCAGCAGCTTCGTCGGGGAGACCCAGTACTTC	CASSFVGETQYF
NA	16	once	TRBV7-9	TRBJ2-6	TGTGCCAGCAGCTTAGTCCAGGGGTCTGGGGCCAACGTCCTGACTTTC	CASSLVQGSGANVLTF
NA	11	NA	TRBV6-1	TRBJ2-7	TGTGCCAGCAGTAGAGAGGGTTGGCAGTACTTC	CASSREGWQYF
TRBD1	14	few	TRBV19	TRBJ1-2	TGTGCCAGTAGTCCCGACAGGGGAGTCTATGGCTACACCTTC	CASSPDRGVYGYTF
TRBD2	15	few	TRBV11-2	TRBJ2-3	TGTGCCAGCAGCTTAGGACGGGGGGGGCCAGATACGCAGTATTTT	CASSLGRGGPDTQYF
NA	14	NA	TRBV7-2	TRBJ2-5	TGTGCCAGCAGCTTGGGCAGCCTTCAAGAGACCCAGTACTTC	CASSLGSLQETQYF
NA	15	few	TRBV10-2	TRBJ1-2	TGCGCCAGCAGTGAGTCGATGTCGGGGGTCGATGGCTACACCTTC	CASSESMSGVDGYTF
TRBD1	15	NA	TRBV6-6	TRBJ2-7	TGTGCCAGCAGTAAGGGACAGGGGTCCTACTACGAGCAGTACTTC	CASSKGQGSYYEQYF
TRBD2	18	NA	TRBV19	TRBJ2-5	TGTGCCAGTAGTAAACCCCAAGGGACTAGCGGGATTCTAGAGACCCAGTACTTC	CASSKPQGTSGILETQYF
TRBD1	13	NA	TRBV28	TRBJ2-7	TGTGCCAGCAGTGACAGGGTCGTCTACGAGCAGTACTTC	CASSDRVVYEQYF
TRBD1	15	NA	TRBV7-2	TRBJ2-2	TGTGCCAGCAGCGCGGACAGGGTCAAAACCGGGGAGCTGTTTTTT	CASSADRVKTGELFF
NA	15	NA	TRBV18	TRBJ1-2	TGTGCCAGCTCACCAGATGCGGAAGGGGACTATGGCTACACCTTC	CASSPDAEGDYGYTF
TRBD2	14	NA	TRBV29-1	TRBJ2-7	TGCAGCGTGAAGGGGACTAGCGGTTCCTACGAGCAGTACTTC	CSVKGTSGSYEQYF
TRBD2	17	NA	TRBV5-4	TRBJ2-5	TGTGCCAGCAGCTTTCGCCTAGCGGGAGGGCCTGATGAGACCCAGTACTTC	CASSFRLAGGPDETQYF
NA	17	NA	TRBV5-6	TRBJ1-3	TGTGCCAGCAGCTTGAGAGACCCGACTGAAACGGGAAACACCATATATTTT	CASSLRDPTETGNTIYF
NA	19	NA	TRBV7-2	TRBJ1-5	TGTGCCAGCAGCTTAGAACGCGGGCAGGTAACAGGGAGAAATCAGCCCCAGCATTTT	CASSLERGQVTGRNQPQHF
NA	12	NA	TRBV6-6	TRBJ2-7	TGTGCCAGCAGTTACAGTAGCTACGAGCAGTACTTC	CASSYSSYEQYF
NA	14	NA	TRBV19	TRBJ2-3	TGTGCCAGTAGTATCGGGGTCGGGGGAAATACGCAGTATTTT	CASSIGVGGNTQYF
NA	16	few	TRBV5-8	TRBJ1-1	TGTGCCAGCAGCTTCCAGGGTATCCCTATGAACACTGAAGCTTTCTTT	CASSFQGIPMNTEAFF
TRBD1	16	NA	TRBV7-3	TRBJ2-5	TGTGCCAGCAGTTATGGACAGGCCGGCGGGCAAGAGACCCAGTACTTC	CASSYGQAGGQETQYF